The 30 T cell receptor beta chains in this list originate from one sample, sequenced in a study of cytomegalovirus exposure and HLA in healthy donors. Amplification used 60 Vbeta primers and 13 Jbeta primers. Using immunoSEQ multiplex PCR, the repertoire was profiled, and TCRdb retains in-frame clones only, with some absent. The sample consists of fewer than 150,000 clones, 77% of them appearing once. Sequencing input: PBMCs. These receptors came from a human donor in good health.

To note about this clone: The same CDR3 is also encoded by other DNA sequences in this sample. The CDR3 sequence is CASSLRGGDQPQHF. In DNA form, the CDR3 reads TGCGCCAGCAGCTTGAGGGGTGGGGATCAGCCCCAGCATTTT. The chain links TRBV5-1 to TRBJ1-5; maybe TRBD1 (5 bases). This CDR3 region has 14 residues. Deletions cut 1 base from V and 5 bases from J, with 10 bases between. From germline, CDR1 is SGHRS and CDR2 YFSETQ. Together with reference TRBV5-1 and TRBJ1-5, the CDR3 gives the full variable domain: KAGVTQTPRYLIKTRGQQVTLSCSPISGHRSVSWYQQTPGQGLQFLFEYFSETQRNKGNFPGRFSGRQFSNSRSEMNVSTLELGDSALYLCASSLRGGDQPQHFGDGTRLSIL.

CDR3 coding DNA: TGTGCCAGCAGCGCCGGGACAGTAAACGAGCAGTACTTC. Its protein product is CASSAGTVNEQYF. The chain couples TRBV9 to TRBJ2-5; TRBD1 matches 7 bases. The J call may be mistaken, given a closer DNA end match to TRBJ2-7. CDR1 is SGDLS, CDR2 YYNGEE, per germline. The CDR3 covers 13 residues.

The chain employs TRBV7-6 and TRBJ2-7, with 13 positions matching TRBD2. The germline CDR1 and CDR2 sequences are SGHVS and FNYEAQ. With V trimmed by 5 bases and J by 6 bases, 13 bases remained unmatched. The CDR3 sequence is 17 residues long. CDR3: CASSRGTSGNGGGEQYF. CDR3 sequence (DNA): TGTGCCAGCAGCCGGGGGACTAGCGGGAATGGCGGGGGCGAGCAGTACTTC.

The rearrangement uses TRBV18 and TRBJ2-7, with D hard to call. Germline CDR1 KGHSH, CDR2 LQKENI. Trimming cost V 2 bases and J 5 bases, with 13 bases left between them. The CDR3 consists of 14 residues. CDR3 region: CASSPFAEIHEQYF. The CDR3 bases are TGTGCCAGCTCACCATTTGCTGAGATCCACGAGCAGTACTTC. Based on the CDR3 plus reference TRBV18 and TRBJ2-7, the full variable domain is NAGVMQNPRHLVRRRGQEARLRCSPMKGHSHVYWYRQLPEEGLKFMVYLQKENIIDESGMPKERFSAEFPKEGPSILRIQQVVRGDSAAYFCASSPFAEIHEQYFGPGTRLTVT.

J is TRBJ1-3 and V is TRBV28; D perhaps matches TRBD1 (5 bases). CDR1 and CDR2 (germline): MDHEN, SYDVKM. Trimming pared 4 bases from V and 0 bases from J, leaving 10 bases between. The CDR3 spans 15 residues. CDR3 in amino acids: CASSWGDNSGNTIYF. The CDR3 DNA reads TGTGCCAGCAGTTGGGGCGACAACTCTGGAAACACCATATATTTT.

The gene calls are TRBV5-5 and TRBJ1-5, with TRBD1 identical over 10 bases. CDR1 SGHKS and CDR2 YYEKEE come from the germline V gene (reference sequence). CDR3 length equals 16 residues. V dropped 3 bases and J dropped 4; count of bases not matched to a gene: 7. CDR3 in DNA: TGTGCCAGCAGCTCTACTAGGACAGGGGGGAATCAGCCCCAGCATTTT. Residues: CASSSTRTGGNQPQHF. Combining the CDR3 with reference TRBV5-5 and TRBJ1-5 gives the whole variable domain DAGVTQSPTHLIKTRGQQVTLRCSPISGHKSVSWYQQVLGQGPQFIFQYYEKEERGRGNFPDRFSARQFPNYSSELNVNALLLGDSALYLCASSSTRTGGNQPQHFGDGTRLSIL.

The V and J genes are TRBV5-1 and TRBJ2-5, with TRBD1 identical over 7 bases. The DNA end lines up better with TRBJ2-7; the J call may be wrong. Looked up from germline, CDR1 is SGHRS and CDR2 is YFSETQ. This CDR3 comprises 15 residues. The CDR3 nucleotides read TGCGCCAGCAGCTTAACAGGGGACCCCACCTACGAGCAGTACTTC. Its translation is CASSLTGDPTYEQYF.

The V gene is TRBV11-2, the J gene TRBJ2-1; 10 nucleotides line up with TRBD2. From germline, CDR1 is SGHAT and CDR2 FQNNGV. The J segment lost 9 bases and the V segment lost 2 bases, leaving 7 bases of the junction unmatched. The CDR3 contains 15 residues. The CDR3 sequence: CASSLKREGNSEQFF. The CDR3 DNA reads TGTGCCAGCAGCTTAAAGCGGGAGGGGAATTCTGAGCAGTTCTTC.

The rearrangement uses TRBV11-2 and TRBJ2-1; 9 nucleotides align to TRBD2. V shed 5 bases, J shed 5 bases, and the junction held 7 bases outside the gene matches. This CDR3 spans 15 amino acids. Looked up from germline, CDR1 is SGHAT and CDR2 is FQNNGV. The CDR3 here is CASSLSGSRDNEQFF. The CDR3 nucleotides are TGTGCCAGCAGCCTTAGCGGGAGCAGGGACAATGAGCAGTTCTTC.

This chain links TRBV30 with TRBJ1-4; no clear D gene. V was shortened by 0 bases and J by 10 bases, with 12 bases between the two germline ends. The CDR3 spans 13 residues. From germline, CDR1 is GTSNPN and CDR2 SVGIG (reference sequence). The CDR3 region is CAWSVRPLGKLFF. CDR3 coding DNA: TGTGCCTGGAGTGTACGTCCACTCGGAAAACTGTTTTTT.

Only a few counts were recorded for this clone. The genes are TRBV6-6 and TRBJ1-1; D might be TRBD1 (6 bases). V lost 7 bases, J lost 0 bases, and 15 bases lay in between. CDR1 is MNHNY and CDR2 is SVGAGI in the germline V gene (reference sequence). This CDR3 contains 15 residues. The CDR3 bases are TGTGCCAGCACCGCGGGAGGGACACTGAACACTGAAGCTTTCTTT. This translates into CASTAGGTLNTEAFF.

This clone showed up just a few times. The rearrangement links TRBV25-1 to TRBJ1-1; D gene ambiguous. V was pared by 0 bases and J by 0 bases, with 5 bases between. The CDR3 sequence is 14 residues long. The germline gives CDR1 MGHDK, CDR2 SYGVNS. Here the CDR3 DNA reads TGTGCCAGCAGTGAATATGCGGTGAACACTGAAGCTTTCTTT. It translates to CASSEYAVNTEAFF. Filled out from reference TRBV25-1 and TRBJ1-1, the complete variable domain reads EADIYQTPRYLVIGTGKKITLECSQTMGHDKMYWYQQDPGMELHLIHYSYGVNSTEKGDLSSESTVSRIRTEHFPLTLESARPSHTSQYLCASSEYAVNTEAFFGQGTRLTVV.

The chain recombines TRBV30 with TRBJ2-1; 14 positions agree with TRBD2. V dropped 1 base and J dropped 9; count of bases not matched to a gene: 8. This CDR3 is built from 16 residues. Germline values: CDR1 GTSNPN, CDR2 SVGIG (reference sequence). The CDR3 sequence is CAWSAGLAGGKGEQFF. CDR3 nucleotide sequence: TGTGCCTGGAGTGCCGGACTAGCGGGAGGAAAGGGTGAGCAGTTCTTC.

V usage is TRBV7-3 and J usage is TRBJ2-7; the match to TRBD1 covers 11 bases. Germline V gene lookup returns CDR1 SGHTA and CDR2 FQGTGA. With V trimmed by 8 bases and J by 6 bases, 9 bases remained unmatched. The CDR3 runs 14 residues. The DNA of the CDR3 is TGTGCCAGCCGAAACGGGACAGGGGGATCCGAGCAGTACTTC. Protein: CASRNGTGGSEQYF.

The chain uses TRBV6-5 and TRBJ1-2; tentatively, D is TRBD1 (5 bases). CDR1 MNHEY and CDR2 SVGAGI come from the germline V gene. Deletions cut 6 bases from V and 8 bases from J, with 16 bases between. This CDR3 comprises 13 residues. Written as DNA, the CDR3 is TGTGCCAGCAGGCCCGGGGGACCTTTAGGCTACACCTTC. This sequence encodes CASRPGGPLGYTF.

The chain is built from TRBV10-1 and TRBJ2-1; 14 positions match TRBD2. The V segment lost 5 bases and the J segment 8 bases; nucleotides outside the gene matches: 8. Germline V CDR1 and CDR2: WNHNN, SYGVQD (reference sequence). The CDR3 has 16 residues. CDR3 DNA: TGCGCCAGCAGTCCGACTAGCGGGAGGGTAGGTGATGAGCAGTTCTTC. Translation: CASSPTSGRVGDEQFF.

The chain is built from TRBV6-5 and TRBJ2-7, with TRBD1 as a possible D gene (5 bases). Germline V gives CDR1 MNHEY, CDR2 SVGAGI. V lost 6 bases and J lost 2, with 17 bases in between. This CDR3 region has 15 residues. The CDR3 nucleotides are TGTGCCAGCAGCAGGGTAGGATCTAAAGCCTACGAGCAGTACTTC. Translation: CASSRVGSKAYEQYF.

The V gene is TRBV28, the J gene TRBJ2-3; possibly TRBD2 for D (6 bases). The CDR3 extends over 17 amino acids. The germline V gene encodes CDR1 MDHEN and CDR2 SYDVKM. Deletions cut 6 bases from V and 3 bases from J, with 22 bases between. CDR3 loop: CASSFSGGGYRTDTQYF. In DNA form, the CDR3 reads TGTGCCAGCAGCTTTTCCGGGGGAGGTTATCGGACAGATACGCAGTATTTT.

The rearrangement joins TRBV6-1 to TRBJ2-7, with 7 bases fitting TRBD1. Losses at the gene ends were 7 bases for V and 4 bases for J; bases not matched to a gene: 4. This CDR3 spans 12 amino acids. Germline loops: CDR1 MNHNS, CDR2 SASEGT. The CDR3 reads CASKGAAYEQYF. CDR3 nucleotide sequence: TGTGCCAGCAAGGGGGCCGCATACGAGCAGTACTTC.

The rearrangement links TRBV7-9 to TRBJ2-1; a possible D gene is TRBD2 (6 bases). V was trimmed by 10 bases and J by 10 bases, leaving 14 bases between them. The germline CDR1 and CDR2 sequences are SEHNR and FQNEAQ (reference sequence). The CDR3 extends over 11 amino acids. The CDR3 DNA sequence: TGTGCCAACCAACTACGGGGGGAGCAGTTCTTC. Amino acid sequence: CANQLRGEQFF.

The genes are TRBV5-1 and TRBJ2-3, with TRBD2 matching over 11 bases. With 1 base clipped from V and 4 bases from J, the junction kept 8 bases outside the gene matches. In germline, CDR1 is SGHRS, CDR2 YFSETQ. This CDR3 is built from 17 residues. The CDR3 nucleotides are TGCGCCAGCAGCTTGAGGAGTAGCGGGAGGGCCTCAGATACGCAGTATTTT. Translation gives CASSLRSSGRASDTQYF.

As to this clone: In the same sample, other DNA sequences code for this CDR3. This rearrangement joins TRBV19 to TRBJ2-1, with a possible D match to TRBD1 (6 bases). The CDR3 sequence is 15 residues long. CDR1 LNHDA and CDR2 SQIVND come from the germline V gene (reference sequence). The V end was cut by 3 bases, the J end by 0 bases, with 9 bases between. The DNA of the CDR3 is TGTGCCAGTAGTATTGGACAGAGCTCCTACAATGAGCAGTTCTTC. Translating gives CASSIGQSSYNEQFF.

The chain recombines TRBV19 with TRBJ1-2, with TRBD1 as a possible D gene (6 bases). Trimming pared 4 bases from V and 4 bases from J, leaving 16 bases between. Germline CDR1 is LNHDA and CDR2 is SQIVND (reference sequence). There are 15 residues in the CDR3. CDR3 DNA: TGTGCCAGTAGTAGGGGGGGGCTAGGGGCCTATGGCTACACCTTC. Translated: CASSRGGLGAYGYTF.

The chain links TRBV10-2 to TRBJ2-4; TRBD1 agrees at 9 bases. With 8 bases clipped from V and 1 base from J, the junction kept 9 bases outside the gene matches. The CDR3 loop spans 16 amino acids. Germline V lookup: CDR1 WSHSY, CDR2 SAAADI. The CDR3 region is CASSPPGQGAKNIQYF. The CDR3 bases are TGCGCCAGCTCCCCACCGGGACAGGGCGCCAAAAACATTCAGTACTTC.

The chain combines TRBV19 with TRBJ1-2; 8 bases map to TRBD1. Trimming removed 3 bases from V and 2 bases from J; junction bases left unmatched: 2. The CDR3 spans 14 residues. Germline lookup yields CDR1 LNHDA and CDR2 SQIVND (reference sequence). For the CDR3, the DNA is TGTGCCAGTAGTATTGGGGACAGGAACTATGGCTACACCTTC. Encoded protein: CASSIGDRNYGYTF. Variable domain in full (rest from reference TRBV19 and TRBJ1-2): DGGITQSPKYLFRKEGQNVTLSCEQNLNHDAMYWYRQDPGQGLRLIYYSQIVNDFQKGDIAEGYSVSREKKESFPLTVTSAQKNPTAFYLCASSIGDRNYGYTFGSGTRLTVV.

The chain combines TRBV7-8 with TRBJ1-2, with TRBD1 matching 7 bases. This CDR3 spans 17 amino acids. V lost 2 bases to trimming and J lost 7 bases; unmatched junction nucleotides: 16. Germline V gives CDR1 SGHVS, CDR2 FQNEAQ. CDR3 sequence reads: CASSLSGQPAAPGGYTF. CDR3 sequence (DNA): TGTGCCAGCAGCTTATCGGGACAGCCAGCAGCCCCTGGTGGCTACACCTTC.

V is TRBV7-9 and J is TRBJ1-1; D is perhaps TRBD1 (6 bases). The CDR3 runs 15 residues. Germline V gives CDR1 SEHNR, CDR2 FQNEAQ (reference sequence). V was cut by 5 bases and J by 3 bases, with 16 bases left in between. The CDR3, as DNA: TGTGCCAGCAGCCCTCCCGGGGGGCATTACACTGAAGCTTTCTTT. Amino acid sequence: CASSPPGGHYTEAFF.

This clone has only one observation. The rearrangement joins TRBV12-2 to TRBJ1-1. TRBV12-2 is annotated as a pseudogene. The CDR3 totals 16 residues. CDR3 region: CASRLVAVEGNTEAFF. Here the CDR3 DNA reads TGTGCAAGTCGCTTAGTCGCGGTGGAGGGCAACACTGAAGCTTTCTTT.

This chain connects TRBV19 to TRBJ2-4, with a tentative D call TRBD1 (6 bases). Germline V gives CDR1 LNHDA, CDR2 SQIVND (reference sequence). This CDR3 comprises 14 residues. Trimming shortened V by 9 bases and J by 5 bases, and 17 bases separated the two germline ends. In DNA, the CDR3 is TGTGCCAGCCAGACAGGTTCTTCCCAAAACATTCAGTACTTC. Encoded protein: CASQTGSSQNIQYF. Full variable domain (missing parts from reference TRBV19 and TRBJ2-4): DGGITQSPKYLFRKEGQNVTLSCEQNLNHDAMYWYRQDPGQGLRLIYYSQIVNDFQKGDIAEGYSVSREKKESFPLTVTSAQKNPTAFYLCASQTGSSQNIQYFGAGTRLSVL.

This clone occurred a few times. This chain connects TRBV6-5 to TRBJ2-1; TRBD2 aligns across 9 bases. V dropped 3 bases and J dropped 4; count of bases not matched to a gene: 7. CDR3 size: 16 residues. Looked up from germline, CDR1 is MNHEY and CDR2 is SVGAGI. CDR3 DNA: TGTGCCAGCAGTTATCGTGGAGCGGGGGGTTACAATGAGCAGTTCTTC. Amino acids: CASSYRGAGGYNEQFF.